This T cell receptor (beta chain) stems from a study of T cells after yellow fever vaccination. Study-wide findings and caveats: Any FACS-sorted repertoire could hold abundant clonotypes that contaminate it from the bulk population.

As concerns this clonotype: Its antigen is not known.

A process of 5'RACE template switching, which added a universal primer site and UMIs, was used to make TCR cDNA. MiXCR was run by TCRdb on the 5' RACE reads, yielding one entry per CDR3 protein. This table has 150,000 to 200,000 distinct CDR3 sequences, about a tenth appearing once. Trimming removed 4 bases from V and 4 bases from J; junction bases left unmatched: 6. The CDR3 has 14 amino acids. The germline V gene has CDR1 GTSNPN and CDR2 SVGIG (reference sequence). This chain connects TRBV30 to TRBJ2-1; 8 bases fit TRBD2. The sample consisted of CD8+ T cells sorted from PBMCs, taken 45 days after the yellow fever booster vaccination. The receptor comes from a man aged 18 to 35 who received the YFV17D yellow fever vaccine. DNA for the CDR3: TGTGCCTGGAAAGTGCGGGGGGTATACAATGAGCAGTTCTTC. It yields the protein CAWKVRGVYNEQFF.